Presented here are 2 T cell receptor beta chains from one specimen sequenced in a study of T-cell reconstitution after alpha-beta-depleted transplantation in children. Library preparation (for TCRbeta) was performed with unique molecular identifiers. One entry per CDR3 protein, called by TCRdb with MiXCR from the PCR reads. The sample records about 260,000 distinct CDR3 sequences, roughly 8.2% being singletons. The specimen comprised PBMCs, mostly from graft donor cells, sampled 180 days after TCRalphabeta/CD19-depleted stem cell transplant. The receptors were gathered from a male patient between 10 and 17 years old who had a stem cell transplant for acute lymphoblastic leukemia, so the T cells may come from the graft donor.

This clonotype was picked up many times. The chain has TRBV20-1 and TRBJ2-2; possible D gene TRBD1, 6 bases. Germline assignment: CDR1 DFQATT and CDR2 SNEGSKA (reference sequence). The CDR3 contains 16 residues. V lost 3 bases, J lost 6 bases, and 20 bases lay in between. CDR3: CSARERHRVRSGELFF. Here the CDR3 DNA reads TGCAGTGCTAGGGAACGACACAGGGTACGGTCCGGGGAGCTGTTTTTT.

This clonotype was counted ten times or more. This chain uses TRBV5-1 with TRBJ1-2; no clear D gene. The CDR3 runs 14 residues. The V and J ends lost 0 bases and 4 bases respectively, with 10 bases between them. Germline CDR1 reads SGHRS; CDR2 reads YFSETQ. This CDR3 reads CASSLATEFYGYTF. The CDR3 bases are TGCGCCAGCAGCTTGGCTACAGAGTTCTATGGCTACACCTTC.